The clone carrying this T cell receptor (beta chain) showed up just once. Its antigen is unknown. In chemo-refractory metastatic non-small-cell lung cancer, patients got ipilimumab CTLA-4 blockade together with focal radiation. The source of the sample is a study of radiotherapy plus CTLA-4 blockade in lung cancer. Study-level background: Objective responses arose in approximately 17% of patients, and approximately 28% experienced disease control.

Trimming removed 4 bases at V and 11 bases at J, with 20 bases between. CDR3 length equals 14 residues. Germline V gene sequence: CDR1 PRHDT, CDR2 FYEKMQ (reference sequence). Repertoires were generated with immunoSEQ multiplex PCR, while TCRdb's copy carries only in-frame clones and drops some. This table has more than 40,000 clones, approximately 76% appearing once. Findings of the study overall: After radiotherapy and ipilimumab, tumor-derived clones expanded in peripheral blood.

The sequencing here drew on peripheral blood, taken from a patient treated with radiotherapy plus ipilimumab. The genes are TRBV13 and TRBJ1-1; D is ambiguous. The origin of this receptor is a human donor with non-small cell lung cancer who had stable disease on radiotherapy plus ipilimumab. The CDR3 loop is CASSSRTLYEHAFF. The CDR3 DNA sequence: TGTGCCAGCAGCTCCAGGACCCTCTACGAGCACGCTTTCTTT.